The entry below gives a single T cell receptor beta chain sequence along with its context. As yet, its antigen is unknown. This record comes from a study of cytomegalovirus exposure and HLA in healthy donors. Donors sampled were nominally healthy, though unrecorded immune exposures were likely. The PCR contained 60 Vbeta and 13 Jbeta primers. Using immunoSEQ multiplex PCR, the repertoire was profiled, and TCRdb retains in-frame clones only, with some absent. The sample yields roughly 160,000 clones, roughly 71% seen once. This CDR3 comprises 15 residues. Germline CDR1 reads SGHRS; CDR2 reads YFSETQ. Trimming cost V 4 bases and J 5 bases; bases outside gene matches: 7. Study findings and constraints: A classifier reportedly called cytomegalovirus status with high sensitivity and specificity. Sequencing likely produced, as an artifact, a cluster of highly shared sequence variants. Later analysis identified a missense DCLRE1C variant that was linked to TCR beta V- and J-gene trimming.

The source material was PBMCs. The chain has TRBV5-1 and TRBJ2-1, with TRBD2 matching 9 bases. The receptor comes from a girl between 5 and 17 years old in good health and CMV-seronegative. Here the CDR3 reads CASSPRGGGDNEQFF. The DNA of the CDR3 is TGCGCCAGCAGCCCGCGTGGCGGGGGGGACAATGAGCAGTTCTTC.